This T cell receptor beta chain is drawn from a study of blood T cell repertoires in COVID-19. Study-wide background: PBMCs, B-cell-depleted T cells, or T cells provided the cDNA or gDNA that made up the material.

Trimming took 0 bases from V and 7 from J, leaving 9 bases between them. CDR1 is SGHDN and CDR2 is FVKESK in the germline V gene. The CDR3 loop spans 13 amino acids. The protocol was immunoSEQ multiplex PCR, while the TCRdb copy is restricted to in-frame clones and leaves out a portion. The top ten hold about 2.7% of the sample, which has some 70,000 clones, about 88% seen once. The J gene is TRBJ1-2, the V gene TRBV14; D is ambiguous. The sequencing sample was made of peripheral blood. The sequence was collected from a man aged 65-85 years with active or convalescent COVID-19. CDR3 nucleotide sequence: TGTGCCAGCAGCCAAGATCTTGCGGTTGGCTACACCTTC. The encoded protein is CASSQDLAVGYTF.